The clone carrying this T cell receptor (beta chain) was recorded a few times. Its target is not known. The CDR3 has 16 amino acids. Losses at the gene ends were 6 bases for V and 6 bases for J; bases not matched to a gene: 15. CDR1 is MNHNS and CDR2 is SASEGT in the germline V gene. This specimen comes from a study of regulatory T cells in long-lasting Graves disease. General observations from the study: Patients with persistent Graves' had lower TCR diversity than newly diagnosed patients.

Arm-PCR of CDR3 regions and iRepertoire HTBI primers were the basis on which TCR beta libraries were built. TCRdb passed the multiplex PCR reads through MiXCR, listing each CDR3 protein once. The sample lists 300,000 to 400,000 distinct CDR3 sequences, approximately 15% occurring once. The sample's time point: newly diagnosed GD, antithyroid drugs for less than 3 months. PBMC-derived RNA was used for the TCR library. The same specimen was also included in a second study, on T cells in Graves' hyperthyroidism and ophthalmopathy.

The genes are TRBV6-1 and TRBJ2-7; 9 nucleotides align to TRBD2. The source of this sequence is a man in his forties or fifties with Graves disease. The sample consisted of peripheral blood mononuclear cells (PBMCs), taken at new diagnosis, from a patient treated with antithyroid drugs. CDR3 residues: CASRGSGGGWGGEQYF. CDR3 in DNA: TGTGCCAGCAGGGGTAGCGGGGGAGGTTGGGGGGGCGAGCAGTACTTC.